This T cell receptor (beta chain) derives from a study of tumor-infiltrating lymphocytes in primary liver carcinoma. Comments on this clonotype: Its target is not known. The junction differs from germline at one of its ends, possibly a read error.

Overall study findings and caveats: No more than about 8-24% of top clones could be seen in all five tumor regions.

Unsorted bulk tissue, about 18-31 mg of it, served as the source for co-extraction of RNA and DNA. Every tumor was sampled at five separate regions. This CDR3 region has 15 residues. CDR1 is MNHEY and CDR2 is SVGAGI in the germline V gene. From 450 to 600 ng total RNA, TCR beta cDNA was generated with a primer in the constant region. Each TCR beta library was derived from three nested multiplex PCR rounds that employed slightly modified ARM-PCR. Primers for the first two PCR rounds were TRBV1-TRBV30 forward primers and a C-beta reverse primer (approximately 10 cycles per round). TCRdb reanalysed the multiplex PCR reads using MiXCR and keeps one entry per CDR3 protein. The sample consists of about 64,000 distinct CDR3 sequences, 71% of them appearing once.

This chain joins TRBV6-5 and TRBJ2-7; 8 nucleotides match TRBD2. This receptor was identified in a man aged 35-49 years with primary liver carcinoma and hepatitis B virus infection. The material sequenced was liver tumor tissue from sampling region 4. Regarding subset: tumor region T4, right-lateral pole. CDR3: CARSSPSGRSHEQYF. CDR3 in DNA: TGTGCCAGGAGTTCCCCCAGCGGGAGATCCCACGAGCAGTACTTT.